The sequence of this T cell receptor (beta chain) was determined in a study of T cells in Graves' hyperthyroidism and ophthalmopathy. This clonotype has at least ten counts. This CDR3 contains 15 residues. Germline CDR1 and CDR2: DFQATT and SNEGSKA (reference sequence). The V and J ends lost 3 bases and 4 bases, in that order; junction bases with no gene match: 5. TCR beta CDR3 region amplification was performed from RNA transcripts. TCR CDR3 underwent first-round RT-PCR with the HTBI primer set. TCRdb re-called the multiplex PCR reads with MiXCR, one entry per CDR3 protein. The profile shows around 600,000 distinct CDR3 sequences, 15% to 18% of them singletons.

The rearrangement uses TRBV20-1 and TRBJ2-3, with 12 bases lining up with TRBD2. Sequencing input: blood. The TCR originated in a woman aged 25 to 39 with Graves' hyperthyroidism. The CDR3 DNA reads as TGCAGTGCTAGCGGACTAGCGGGAATGCCAGATACGCAGTATTTT. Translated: CSASGLAGMPDTQYF.